The 10 T cell receptor beta chains given below trace back to one sample, sequenced in a study of vaccination and CD4 T cells after COVID-19. Treatment of the sample: roughly ten-day PBMC culture with coronavirus spike peptide pools or control peptides (ViraFEST assay). Oncomine TCR Beta short-read sequencing was applied to DNA from cultured CD4+ T cells. MiXCR, run by TCRdb on the PCR reads, gives a single entry per CDR3 protein. The data hold 14,000 to 15,000 distinct CDR3 sequences, with over 45% observed a single time. Which antigens these TCRs recognize remains unknown. Sequenced material: cultured CD4+ T cells from blood, taken after SARS-CoV-2 vaccination. These receptors originate from a human donor with COVID-19.

This clonotype was observed a single time. V and J are TRBV29-1 and TRBJ2-3; 10 nucleotides agree with TRBD1. CDR1 SQVTM and CDR2 ANQGSEA come from the germline V gene. The CDR3 is 12 amino acids. The J segment lost 4 bases and the V segment lost 6 bases, leaving 1 base of the junction unmatched. This CDR3 is CSVDRGADTQYF. CDR3 in DNA: TGCAGCGTGGACAGGGGGGCAGATACGCAGTATTTT.

V gene TRBV6-2 or TRBV6-3 combines with J gene TRBJ2-3; the match to TRBD2 covers 10 bases. The CDR3 consists of 16 residues. The ends lost 0 bases at V and 5 bases at J; junction bases unmatched: 5. Germline V CDR1 and CDR2: MNHEY, SVGEGT. This CDR3 is CASSYSAGGQEDTQYF. CDR3 sequence (DNA): TGTGCCAGCAGTTACTCAGCGGGGGGGCAGGAAGATACGCAGTATTTT.

The V call is TRBV6-1, the J call TRBJ2-7, with 10 nucleotides matching TRBD2. The CDR3 consists of 16 residues. V trimming: 6 bases; J trimming: 0 bases; junction bases outside the gene matches: 8. The germline V gene encodes CDR1 MNHNS and CDR2 SASEGT. This CDR3 is CASSESLAGTSYEQYF. DNA of the CDR3: TGTGCCAGCAGCGAATCACTAGCGGGGACCTCCTACGAGCAGTACTTC.

This sequence joins TRBV7-2 and TRBJ2-6, with 9 positions matching TRBD1. V was clipped by 4 bases and J by 0 bases; unmatched bases: 13. The CDR3 is 20 amino acids. Germline V gene data show CDR1 as SGHTA and CDR2 as FQGNSA. The CDR3 DNA is TGTGCCAGCAGCTCACCCACACGGACAGGGGACCCCTCTGGGGCCAACGTCCTGACTTTC. Its translation is CASSSPTRTGDPSGANVLTF.

This clonotype came up a few times. J is TRBJ1-1 and V is TRBV6-5; D remains unclear. The CDR3 is made up of 12 amino acids. Germline V gene lookup returns CDR1 MNHEY and CDR2 SVGAGI. V was cut by 0 bases and J by 4 bases, with 3 bases left in between. CDR3 coding DNA: TGTGCCAGCAGTTACTCGAGCACTGAAGCTTTCTTT. It encodes CASSYSSTEAFF.

This chain connects TRBV7-2 to TRBJ2-1; 8 positions agree with TRBD1. This CDR3 is built from 15 residues. Trimming cost V 1 base and J 2 bases; bases outside gene matches: 1. The germline V gene has CDR1 SGHTA and CDR2 FQGNSA. CDR3 bases: TGTGCCAGCAGCTTAGGGACAGGGCCCTACAATGAGCAGTTCTTC. Translating gives CASSLGTGPYNEQFF. The full variable domain, in which reference TRBV7-2 and TRBJ2-1 provide the parts outside the CDR3, is GAGVSQSPSNKVTEKGKDVELRCDPISGHTALYWYRQSLGQGLEFLIYFQGNSAPDKSGLPSDRFSAERTGGSVSTLTIQRTQQEDSAVYLCASSLGTGPYNEQFFGPGTRLTVL.

The rearrangement joins TRBV19 to TRBJ1-5; 8 bases fit TRBD1. V shed 3 bases, J shed 3 bases, and the junction held 1 base outside the gene matches. The CDR3 has 14 residues. Germline V lookup: CDR1 LNHDA, CDR2 SQIVND (reference sequence). CDR3: CASSMDRVNQPQHF. The CDR3 coding sequence is TGTGCCAGTAGTATGGACAGGGTCAATCAGCCCCAGCATTTT.

The chain carries TRBV27 and TRBJ2-7; 11 bases line up with TRBD1. V lost 8 bases, J lost 6 bases, and 6 bases stayed unmatched. Looked up from germline, CDR1 is MNHEY and CDR2 is SMNVEV (reference sequence). The length of the CDR3 is 13 residues. The CDR3 reads CASPPGQGGEQYF. CDR3 in DNA: TGTGCCAGCCCCCCGGGACAGGGGGGCGAGCAGTACTTC.

This clonotype was found a few times. The J gene is TRBJ1-6, the V gene TRBV19, with TRBD1 as a possible D gene (5 bases). Trimming took 6 bases from V and 8 from J, leaving 14 bases between them. The CDR3 contains 14 residues. CDR1 is LNHDA, CDR2 SQIVND, per germline (reference sequence). CDR3 residues: CASRTDTYHSPLHF. In DNA, the CDR3 is TGTGCCAGTAGAACGGACACGTACCATTCACCCCTCCACTTT.

The chain links TRBV5-4 to TRBJ1-1, with a tentative D call TRBD1 (6 bases). This CDR3 is built from 15 residues. Trimming cost V 2 bases and J 1 base, with 12 bases left between them. The germline gives CDR1 SGHNT, CDR2 YYREEE (reference sequence). In DNA, the CDR3 is TGTGCCAGCAGCTTTACAGGGCTGGGGAACACTGAAGCTTTCTTT. It encodes CASSFTGLGNTEAFF.